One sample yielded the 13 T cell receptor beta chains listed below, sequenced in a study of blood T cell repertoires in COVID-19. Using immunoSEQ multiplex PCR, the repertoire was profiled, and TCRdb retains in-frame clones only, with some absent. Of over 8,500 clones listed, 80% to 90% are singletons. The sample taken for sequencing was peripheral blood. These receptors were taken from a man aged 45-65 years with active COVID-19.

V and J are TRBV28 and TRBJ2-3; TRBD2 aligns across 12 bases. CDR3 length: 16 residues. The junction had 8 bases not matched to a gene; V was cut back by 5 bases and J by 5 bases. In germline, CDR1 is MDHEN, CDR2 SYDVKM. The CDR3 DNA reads TGTGCCAGCAGTCTCACTCTAGCGGGAGGGATAGATACGCAGTATTTT. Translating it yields CASSLTLAGGIDTQYF.

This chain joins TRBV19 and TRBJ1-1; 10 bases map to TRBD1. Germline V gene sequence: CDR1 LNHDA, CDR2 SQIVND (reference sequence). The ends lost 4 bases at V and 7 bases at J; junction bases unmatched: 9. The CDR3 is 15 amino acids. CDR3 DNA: TGTGCCAGTAGTAGCCACCCGGGACAGGGGATTGAAGCTTTCTTT. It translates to CASSSHPGQGIEAFF. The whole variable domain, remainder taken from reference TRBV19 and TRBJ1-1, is DGGITQSPKYLFRKEGQNVTLSCEQNLNHDAMYWYRQDPGQGLRLIYYSQIVNDFQKGDIAEGYSVSREKKESFPLTVTSAQKNPTAFYLCASSSHPGQGIEAFFGQGTRLTVV.

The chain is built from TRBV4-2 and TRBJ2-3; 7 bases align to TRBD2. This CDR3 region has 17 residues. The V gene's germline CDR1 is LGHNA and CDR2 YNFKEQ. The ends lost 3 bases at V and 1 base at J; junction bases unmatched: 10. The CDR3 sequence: CASSHPSRGRGTDTQYF. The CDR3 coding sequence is TGTGCCAGCAGCCACCCGAGTCGGGGGAGGGGCACAGATACGCAGTATTTT.

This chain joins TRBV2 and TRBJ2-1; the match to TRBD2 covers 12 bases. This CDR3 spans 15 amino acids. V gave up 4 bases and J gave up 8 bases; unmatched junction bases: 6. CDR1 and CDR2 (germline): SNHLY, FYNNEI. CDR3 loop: CASSGTSGRMDEQFF. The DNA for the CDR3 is TGTGCCAGCAGTGGAACTAGCGGGAGGATGGATGAGCAGTTCTTC. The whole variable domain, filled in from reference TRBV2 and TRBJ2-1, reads EPEVTQTPSHQVTQMGQEVILRCVPISNHLYFYWYRQILGQKVEFLVSFYNNEISEKSEIFDDQFSVERPDGSNFTLKIRSTKLEDSAMYFCASSGTSGRMDEQFFGPGTRLTVL.

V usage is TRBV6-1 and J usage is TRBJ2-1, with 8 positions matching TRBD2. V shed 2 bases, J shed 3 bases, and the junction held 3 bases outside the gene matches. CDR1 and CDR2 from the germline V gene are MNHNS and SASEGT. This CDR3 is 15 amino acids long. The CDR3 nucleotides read TGTGCCAGCAGTGAACCCGGGACTAGCTACAATGAGCAGTTCTTC. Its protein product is CASSEPGTSYNEQFF.

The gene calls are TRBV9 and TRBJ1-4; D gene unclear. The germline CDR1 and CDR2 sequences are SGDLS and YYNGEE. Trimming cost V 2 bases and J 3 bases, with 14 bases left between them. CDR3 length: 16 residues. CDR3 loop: CASSVGQPAANEKLFF. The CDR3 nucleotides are TGTGCCAGCAGCGTGGGTCAACCCGCGGCTAATGAAAAACTGTTTTTT. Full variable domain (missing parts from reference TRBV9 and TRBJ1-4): DSGVTQTPKHLITATGQRVTLRCSPRSGDLSVYWYQQSLDQGLQFLIQYYNGEERAKGNILERFSAQQFPDLHSELNLSSLELGDSALYFCASSVGQPAANEKLFFGSGTQLSVL.

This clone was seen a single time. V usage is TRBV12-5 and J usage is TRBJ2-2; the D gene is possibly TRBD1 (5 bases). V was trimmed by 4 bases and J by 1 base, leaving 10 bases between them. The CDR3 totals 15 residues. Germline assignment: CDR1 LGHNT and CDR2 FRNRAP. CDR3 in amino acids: CASGWMTENTGELFF. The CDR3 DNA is TGTGCTAGTGGTTGGATGACAGAGAACACCGGGGAGCTGTTTTTT.

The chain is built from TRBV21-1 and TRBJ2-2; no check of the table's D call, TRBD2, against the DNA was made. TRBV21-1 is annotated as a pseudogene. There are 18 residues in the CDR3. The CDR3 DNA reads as TGTGCCAGCAACACTAGCGGGAGTCTCATAGGGAACACCGGGGAGCTGTTTTTT. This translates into CASNTSGSLIGNTGELFF.

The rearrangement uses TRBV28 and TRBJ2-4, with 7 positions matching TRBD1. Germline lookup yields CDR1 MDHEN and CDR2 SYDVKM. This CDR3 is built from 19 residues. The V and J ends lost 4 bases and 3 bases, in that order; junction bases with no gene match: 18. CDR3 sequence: CASSSWVQGEYLGKNIQYF. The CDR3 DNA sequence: TGTGCCAGCAGTTCCTGGGTCCAGGGGGAATATTTGGGCAAAAACATTCAGTACTTC.

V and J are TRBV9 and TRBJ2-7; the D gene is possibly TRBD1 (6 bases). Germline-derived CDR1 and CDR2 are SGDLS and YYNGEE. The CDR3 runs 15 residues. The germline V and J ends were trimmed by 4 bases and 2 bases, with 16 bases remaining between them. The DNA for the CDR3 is TGTGCCAGCAGCCCTGGAGGAGACAGGCCCTACGAGCAGTACTTC. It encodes CASSPGGDRPYEQYF.

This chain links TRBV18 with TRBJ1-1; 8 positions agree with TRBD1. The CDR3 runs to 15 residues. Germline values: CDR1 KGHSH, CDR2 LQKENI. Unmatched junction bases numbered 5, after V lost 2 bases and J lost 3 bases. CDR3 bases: TGTGCCAGCTCACCAATTCAGGGGGCGGACACTGAAGCTTTCTTT. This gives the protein CASSPIQGADTEAFF.

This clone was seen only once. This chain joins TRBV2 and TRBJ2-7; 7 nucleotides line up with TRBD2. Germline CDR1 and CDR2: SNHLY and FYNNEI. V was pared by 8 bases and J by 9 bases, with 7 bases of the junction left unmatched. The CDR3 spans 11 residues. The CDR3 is CASHGEGWQYF. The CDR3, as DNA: TGTGCCAGCCATGGGGAGGGATGGCAGTACTTC.

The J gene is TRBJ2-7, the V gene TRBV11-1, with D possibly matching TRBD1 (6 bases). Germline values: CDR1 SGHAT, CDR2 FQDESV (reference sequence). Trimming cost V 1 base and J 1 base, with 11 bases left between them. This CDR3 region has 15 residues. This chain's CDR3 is CASSLELGQSYEQYF. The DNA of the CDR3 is TGTGCCAGCAGCTTAGAACTAGGACAGTCCTACGAGCAGTACTTC.